This T cell receptor beta chain is drawn from a study of CD8+CD57+ T cells in acquired aplastic anemia. Whole-study context: Yields of DNA that came from sorted CD4+ and CD8+ cells averaged around 3 ug.

Genomic DNA served as template for TCR beta VDJ and CDR3 profiling. TCRdb ran MiXCR on the reads and lists one entry per CDR3 protein. Among roughly 500,000 distinct CDR3 sequences listed, around 30% were seen once. CDR3 length: 14 residues. Trimming stripped 4 bases from V and 3 bases from J, with 13 bases between. Germline V gives CDR1 SNHLY, CDR2 FYNNEI. Patients who underwent sequencing had shown CD8+CD57+ cell expansion by flow cytometry. No therapy was given to patients before blood sampling. This clonotype was picked up many times. The antigen remains undetermined. Study conclusions and caveats: Researchers report that twenty-nine CD8+ CDR3 sequences appeared in both patients and controls.

This chain joins TRBV2 and TRBJ2-7; possibly TRBD1 for D (5 bases). Sequenced material: sorted CD4+, CD8+, or CD8+CD57+ T cells (not recorded which) from PBMCs. This receptor was obtained from a human donor with aplastic anemia. DNA for the CDR3: TGTGCCAGCAGTGTGTTGGTCCAGGGCTACGAGCAGTACTTC. Translated: CASSVLVQGYEQYF.